The 18 T cell receptor beta chains below come from one sample, sequenced in a study of CD8 T cells in Susac syndrome (dated by TCRdb to between 2017 and 2020). Libraries came from the immunoSEQ multiplex PCR assay. RNA was extracted with the RNeasy kit and roughly 0.45 to 1 ug was reverse transcribed using random hexamers. TCRdb reanalyzed the raw reads on its own, using fastp at Q25 for trimming and MiXCR for clone calling, and kept in-frame beta chains. Rows merge per CDR3 protein into single entries with the most common DNA and genes. Recorded for this sample are 130,000 or so distinct CDR3 sequences; around 96% of them occurred a single time. The ten largest clones represent about 0.11% of the sample. What was sequenced was CD4+ T cells from PBMCs. All receptors come from a human donor with multiple sclerosis.

CDR3 sequence (DNA): TGCGCCAGCAGCGGGACAGGGGCAGCTTTCTTT. Encoded protein: CASSGTGAAFF. The rearrangement uses TRBV4-1 and TRBJ1-1; 10 positions match TRBD1. This CDR3 comprises 11 residues. In germline, CDR1 is MGHRA, CDR2 YSYEKL. J lost 10 bases, V lost 5 bases, and 1 base had no gene match.

The gene calls are TRBV29-1 and TRBJ2-5; no reliable D call. The CDR3 is 10 amino acids. The V gene lost 8 bases and the J gene lost 2 bases, with 6 bases spanning the gap. CDR1 SQVTM and CDR2 ANQGSEA come from the germline V gene. The CDR3 sequence is CSTRQETQYF. As DNA, the CDR3 is TGCAGCACTCGGCAAGAGACCCAGTACTTC.

The genes are TRBV9 and TRBJ2-3; 8 positions match TRBD2. The CDR3 covers 15 residues. Germline CDR1 reads SGDLS; CDR2 reads YYNGEE. Trimming removed 2 bases from V and 6 bases from J; junction bases left unmatched: 8. DNA for the CDR3: TGTGCCAGCAGCGTGTATAGCGGGATTGACGATACGCAGTATTTT. Translated: CASSVYSGIDDTQYF.

This sequence joins TRBV6-1 and TRBJ1-1, with TRBD1 as a possible D gene (5 bases). The CDR3 contains 14 residues. Trimming removed 6 bases at V and 7 bases at J, with 18 bases between. Germline lookup yields CDR1 MNHNS and CDR2 SASEGT. As DNA, the CDR3 is TGTGCCAGCAGCCTTCACGAGGGGAGGGGTGAAGCTTTCTTT. As protein: CASSLHEGRGEAFF.

This chain connects TRBV2 to TRBJ1-5; the D is unclear. V dropped 8 bases and J dropped 0 bases, with 8 bases sitting between them. Germline CDR1 and CDR2: SNHLY and FYNNEI. The CDR3 covers 13 residues. In DNA form, the CDR3 reads TGTGCCAGCGGATTCGATAGCAATCAGCCCCAGCATTTT. Translation: CASGFDSNQPQHF.

This chain links TRBV3-1 with TRBJ2-5; possibly TRBD1 or TRBD2 for D (5 bases each). The V gene's germline CDR1 is LGHDT and CDR2 YNNKEL (reference sequence). V was pared by 4 bases and J by 5 bases, with 20 bases between. This CDR3 comprises 16 residues. CDR3 DNA sequence: TGTGCCAGCAGCCGAACCCCCGGGACGCCGGTGGAGACCCAGTACTTC. Its translation: CASSRTPGTPVETQYF.

V gene TRBV2 combines with J gene TRBJ2-3, with D unresolved. Germline CDR1 is SNHLY and CDR2 is FYNNEI. This CDR3 is 12 amino acids long. The V end lost 7 bases, the J end lost 7 bases, and 12 bases lay between the germline ends. The CDR3 nucleotides read TGTGCCAGCACCTTCGAGGTGAATACGCAGTATTTT. Translating it yields CASTFEVNTQYF.

The chain joins TRBV7-8 to TRBJ2-5; 12 positions agree with TRBD1. The CDR3 contains 16 residues. V trimming: 4 bases; J trimming: 5 bases; junction bases outside the gene matches: 8. Germline values: CDR1 SGHVS, CDR2 FQNEAQ. DNA for the CDR3: TGTGCCAGCAGCTCCCTAGCGGGACAGGGGGCGGAGACCCAGTACTTC. As protein: CASSSLAGQGAETQYF.

The chain employs TRBV12-3 or TRBV12-4 and TRBJ2-7, with TRBD1 identical over 10 bases. The CDR3 is made up of 13 amino acids. Trimming removed 8 bases from V and 1 base from J; junction bases left unmatched: 2. CDR3 amino acids: CASGTGVSYEQYF. The DNA of the CDR3 is TGTGCCAGCGGGACAGGGGTTTCCTACGAGCAGTACTTC.

The V gene is TRBV5-6, the J gene TRBJ2-7; weak D call: TRBD1 (5 bases). Between the trimmed V and J ends, which lost 6 bases and 0 bases, there was a span of 13 bases. The CDR3 is made up of 14 amino acids. Germline assignment: CDR1 SGHDT and CDR2 YYEEEE. The chain's CDR3 is CASNPVGRSYEQYF. The CDR3 DNA reads as TGTGCCAGCAACCCTGTGGGGCGCTCCTACGAGCAGTACTTC.

The rearrangement uses TRBV7-3 and TRBJ2-1, with 10 nucleotides matching TRBD2. J lost 4 bases, V lost 5 bases, and 8 bases had no gene match. The CDR3 loop spans 16 amino acids. Germline lookup yields CDR1 SGHTA and CDR2 FQGTGA. CDR3 protein: CASSIPGTSAYNEQFF. The CDR3 DNA sequence: TGTGCCAGCAGCATTCCTGGGACTAGCGCATACAATGAGCAGTTCTTC.

The chain uses TRBV6-2 or TRBV6-3 and TRBJ1-2, with D possibly being TRBD1 (6 bases). Trimming left V 6 bases short and J 1 base short, with 15 bases between. CDR3 length equals 15 residues. Per germline, CDR1 MNHEY and CDR2 SVGEGT. The chain's CDR3 is CASSDTGKVNYGYTF. The CDR3 coding sequence is TGTGCCAGCAGCGACACAGGGAAGGTTAACTATGGCTACACCTTC.

The chain has TRBV12-3 or TRBV12-4 and TRBJ1-2, with 7 nucleotides matching TRBD1. This CDR3 is built from 13 residues. The V and J ends lost 6 bases and 4 bases, in that order; junction bases with no gene match: 5. The CDR3 sequence: CASRTGRIYGYTF. The CDR3 DNA reads as TGTGCCAGCAGGACAGGGAGGATCTATGGCTACACCTTC.

This chain connects TRBV20-1 to TRBJ2-5, with 9 bases lining up with TRBD2. Germline V lookup: CDR1 DFQATT, CDR2 SNEGSKA (reference sequence). CDR3 length equals 14 residues. V was pared by 5 bases and J by 5 bases, with 9 bases of the junction left unmatched. CDR3 sequence reads: CSARPGLARETQYF. The CDR3 nucleotides are TGCAGTGCTCGACCGGGACTAGCTAGGGAGACCCAGTACTTC.

This chain joins TRBV7-9 and TRBJ2-7, with D maybe TRBD1 (6 bases). The length of the CDR3 is 14 residues. CDR1 SEHNR and CDR2 FQNEAQ come from the germline V gene (reference sequence). V dropped 6 bases and J dropped 2 bases, with 14 bases sitting between them. CDR3 nucleotide sequence: TGTGCCAGCAGATCGGACAGTCCCCCCTACGAGCAGTACTTC. It yields the protein CASRSDSPPYEQYF.

The chain recombines TRBV12-3 or TRBV12-4 with TRBJ1-6, with D hard to call. Trimming removed 3 bases at V and 8 bases at J, with 14 bases between. CDR3 size: 15 residues. CDR3 amino acids: CASSFRGSRDSPLHF. CDR3 in DNA: TGTGCCAGCAGTTTTCGGGGTAGTAGGGATTCACCCCTCCACTTT.

The V and J genes are TRBV20-1 and TRBJ1-6; tentatively, D is TRBD1 (5 bases). CDR1 is DFQATT, CDR2 SNEGSKA, per germline (reference sequence). The CDR3 is made up of 14 amino acids. The V gene lost 3 bases and the J gene lost 8 bases, with 14 bases spanning the gap. In DNA form, the CDR3 reads TGCAGTGCTAGCTGGTCCCAGGGTTATTCACCCCTCCACTTT. Protein sequence: CSASWSQGYSPLHF.

The rearrangement links TRBV9 to TRBJ2-3, with D possibly matching TRBD2 (6 bases). The CDR3 consists of 16 residues. V lost 4 bases and J 3 bases, leaving 18 bases between the germline ends. Per germline, CDR1 SGDLS and CDR2 YYNGEE. This chain's CDR3 is CASSTGGDYGTDTQYF. The DNA for the CDR3 is TGTGCCAGCAGCACCGGGGGAGACTACGGAACAGATACGCAGTATTTT.